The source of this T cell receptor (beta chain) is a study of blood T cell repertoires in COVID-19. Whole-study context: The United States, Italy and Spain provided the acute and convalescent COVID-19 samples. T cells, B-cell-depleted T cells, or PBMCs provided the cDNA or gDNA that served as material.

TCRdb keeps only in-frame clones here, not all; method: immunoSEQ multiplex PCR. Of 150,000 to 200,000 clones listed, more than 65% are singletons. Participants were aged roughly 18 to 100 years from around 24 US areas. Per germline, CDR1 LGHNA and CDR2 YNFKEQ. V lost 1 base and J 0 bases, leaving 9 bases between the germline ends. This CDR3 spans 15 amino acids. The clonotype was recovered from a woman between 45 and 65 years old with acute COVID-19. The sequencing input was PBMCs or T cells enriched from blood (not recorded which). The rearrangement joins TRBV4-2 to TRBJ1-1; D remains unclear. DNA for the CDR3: TGTGCCAGCAGCCAAGTGTTAGCAGTGAACACTGAAGCTTTCTTT. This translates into CASSQVLAVNTEAFF.